These T cell receptor beta chains were read from a single sample in a study of cytomegalovirus exposure and HLA in healthy donors. The protocol was immunoSEQ multiplex PCR, while the TCRdb copy is restricted to in-frame clones and leaves out a portion. The data show hundreds of thousands of clones, over 65% seen once. The sample comprised PBMCs. Receptors originate from a man aged 18 to 30 in good health and CMV-seronegative. Each CDR3 is given with its conserved first and last residue. The D gene is left open where the match is weak. Only some rows state a clone size, as once, few, many or a class for expanded clones.

V gene: TRBV10-1; D gene: TRBD1; clone size: NA; J gene: TRBJ2-7; CDR3 DNA: TGCGCCACCGGCGGGACAGGGGACTACGAGCAGTACTTC; CDR3 protein: CATGGTGDYEQYF
V gene: TRBV5-1; D gene: TRBD1; clone size: NA; J gene: TRBJ2-2; CDR3 DNA: TGCGCCAGCAGCTTGGGACAGGGATTCGACACCGGGGAGCTGTTTTTT; CDR3 protein: CASSLGQGFDTGELFF
V gene: TRBV5-1; D gene: TRBD2; clone size: NA; J gene: TRBJ2-7; CDR3 DNA: TGCGCCAGCAGCGGGACTAGCGGGACATACGAGCAGTACTTC; CDR3 protein: CASSGTSGTYEQYF
V gene: TRBV28; D gene: TRBD1; clone size: NA; J gene: TRBJ1-5; CDR3 DNA: TGTGCCAGCATTTACAGGGGGCGGAGCAATCAGCCCCAGCATTTT; CDR3 protein: CASIYRGRSNQPQHF
V gene: TRBV7-3; D gene: TRBD1; clone size: NA; J gene: TRBJ1-2; CDR3 DNA: TGTGCCAGCAGCTTAAACCCAGGGGGTGGCTACACCTTC; CDR3 protein: CASSLNPGGGYTF
V gene: TRBV28; D gene: TRBD1; clone size: NA; J gene: TRBJ1-2; CDR3 DNA: TGTGCCACCTCACCTCCGGGACAGGGGAAGTATGGCTACACCTTC; CDR3 protein: CATSPPGQGKYGYTF
V gene: TRBV19; D gene: NA; clone size: NA; J gene: TRBJ2-1; CDR3 DNA: TGTGCCAGTAGTGCCCCGGAGTTCTTC; CDR3 protein: CASSAPEFF
V gene: TRBV18; D gene: NA; clone size: once; J gene: TRBJ2-5; CDR3 DNA: TGTGCCAGCTCACCACAGTTAATCAGGGGAGCTTCAGAGACCCAGTACTTC; CDR3 protein: CASSPQLIRGASETQYF
V gene: TRBV6-1; D gene: TRBD2; clone size: NA; J gene: TRBJ2-7; CDR3 DNA: TGTGCCAGCAGACCGACTAGCGGGGTCCTCTACGAGCAGTACTTC; CDR3 protein: CASRPTSGVLYEQYF
V gene: TRBV19; D gene: NA; clone size: once; J gene: TRBJ1-1; CDR3 DNA: TGTGCCAGTAGTCAGGGAACTGAAGCTTTCTTT; CDR3 protein: CASSQGTEAFF
V gene: TRBV10-3; D gene: TRBD1; clone size: few; J gene: TRBJ2-1; CDR3 DNA: TGTGCCATCAGTTCGGGACAGGGGCTACAGAGCTCCTACAATGAGCAGTTCTTC; CDR3 protein: CAISSGQGLQSSYNEQFF
V gene: TRBV10-1; D gene: NA; clone size: NA; J gene: TRBJ1-1; CDR3 DNA: TGCGCCAGCAGTGAGTCGGGCAGGGCAAGTGAAGCTTTCTTT; CDR3 protein: CASSESGRASEAFF
V gene: TRBV10-3; D gene: NA; clone size: NA; J gene: TRBJ2-1; CDR3 DNA: TGTGCCATCAGTCGCCGGGAAAACAATGAGCAGTTCTTC; CDR3 protein: CAISRRENNEQFF
V gene: TRBV6-1; D gene: NA; clone size: few; J gene: TRBJ2-7; CDR3 DNA: TGTGCCAGCAGATTTGGCGGATACTACGAGCAGTACTTC; CDR3 protein: CASRFGGYYEQYF
V gene: TRBV11-2; D gene: NA; clone size: NA; J gene: TRBJ2-7; CDR3 DNA: TGTGCCAGCAGCTTAGGGAGCCAATCCTACGAGCAGTACTTC; CDR3 protein: CASSLGSQSYEQYF
V gene: TRBV10-1; D gene: TRBD1; clone size: NA; J gene: TRBJ2-7; CDR3 DNA: TGCGCCAGCAGTGCCTCCGGGACAGTGCCCGGCGAGCAGTACTTC; CDR3 protein: CASSASGTVPGEQYF
V gene: TRBV30; D gene: TRBD1; clone size: NA; J gene: TRBJ2-7; CDR3 DNA: TGTGCCTGGACGGGACAGGGTGAGCAGTACTTC; CDR3 protein: CAWTGQGEQYF
V gene: TRBV6-1; D gene: NA; clone size: NA; J gene: TRBJ2-7; CDR3 DNA: TGTGCCAGCAGTGATAATCTGGTCCCCTCCTACGAGCAGTACTTC; CDR3 protein: CASSDNLVPSYEQYF
V gene: TRBV19; D gene: NA; clone size: NA; J gene: TRBJ2-3; CDR3 DNA: TGTGCCAGTAGTATGGGGGCCTCTTGGGATACGCAGTATTTT; CDR3 protein: CASSMGASWDTQYF
V gene: TRBV7-9; D gene: NA; clone size: NA; J gene: TRBJ2-7; CDR3 DNA: TGTGCCAGCAGCTTTGATGGGACAAAGCAGTACTTC; CDR3 protein: CASSFDGTKQYF
V gene: TRBV7-9; D gene: TRBD2; clone size: NA; J gene: TRBJ2-1; CDR3 DNA: TGTGCCAGCAGCTTGAGGCGGGAGGGGATTAGGGATGAGCAGTTCTTC; CDR3 protein: CASSLRREGIRDEQFF
V gene: TRBV6-4; D gene: NA; clone size: few; J gene: TRBJ2-3; CDR3 DNA: TGTGCCAGCAGTGACCGGGAGACAGATACGCAGTATTTT; CDR3 protein: CASSDRETDTQYF
V gene: TRBV7-8; D gene: NA; clone size: NA; J gene: TRBJ2-1; CDR3 DNA: TGTGCCAGCAGCTTATTCCCCGGGAACAATGAGCAGTTCTTC; CDR3 protein: CASSLFPGNNEQFF
V gene: TRBV19; D gene: TRBD1; clone size: NA; J gene: TRBJ2-3; CDR3 DNA: TGTGCCAGTAGTAGGGGACAGCTCACAGATACGCAGTATTTT; CDR3 protein: CASSRGQLTDTQYF
V gene: TRBV7-9; D gene: TRBD1; clone size: NA; J gene: TRBJ1-2; CDR3 DNA: TGTGCCAGCAGCCCCGCACAGGGGGCGTATGGCTACACCTTC; CDR3 protein: CASSPAQGAYGYTF
V gene: TRBV7-6; D gene: NA; clone size: NA; J gene: TRBJ2-1; CDR3 DNA: TGTGCCAGCAGCTCCCGTACCGAGGGGCAGTTCTTC; CDR3 protein: CASSSRTEGQFF
V gene: TRBV7-8; D gene: TRBD1; clone size: NA; J gene: TRBJ1-1; CDR3 DNA: TGTGCCAGCAGCTTGACAGGGTCGAGCACCGAAGCTTTCTTT; CDR3 protein: CASSLTGSSTEAFF
V gene: TRBV9; D gene: TRBD1; clone size: NA; J gene: TRBJ1-4; CDR3 DNA: TGTGCCAGCAGCTCCCGGACAGGGGGAGAAGAAAAACTGTTTTTT; CDR3 protein: CASSSRTGGEEKLFF
V gene: TRBV29-1; D gene: TRBD1; clone size: NA; J gene: TRBJ1-2; CDR3 DNA: TGCAGCGTTGAAGAGGGACAGGGGACCTATGGCTACACCTTC; CDR3 protein: CSVEEGQGTYGYTF
V gene: TRBV9; D gene: TRBD2; clone size: NA; J gene: TRBJ2-3; CDR3 DNA: TGTGCCAGCAGCGCCGGACTAGCGGGGGCTAGAGATACGCAGTATTTT; CDR3 protein: CASSAGLAGARDTQYF
V gene: TRBV5-5; D gene: NA; clone size: NA; J gene: TRBJ1-2; CDR3 DNA: TGTGCCAGCAGCTTGGAGGGGAACTATGGCTACACCTTC; CDR3 protein: CASSLEGNYGYTF
V gene: TRBV11-1; D gene: NA; clone size: once; J gene: TRBJ2-1; CDR3 DNA: TGTGCCAGCAGCTTAACCGGGAACAATGAGCAGTTCTTC; CDR3 protein: CASSLTGNNEQFF
V gene: TRBV7-3; D gene: TRBD2; clone size: NA; J gene: TRBJ2-1; CDR3 DNA: TGTGCCAGCAGCCCAGGGCTGGGACTAGCGGATGAGCAGTTCTTC; CDR3 protein: CASSPGLGLADEQFF
V gene: TRBV9; D gene: TRBD2; clone size: NA; J gene: TRBJ2-7; CDR3 DNA: TGTGCCAGCAGCCCCAGTTTACGGGGGGAATCCTACGAGCAGTACTTC; CDR3 protein: CASSPSLRGESYEQYF
V gene: TRBV7-3; D gene: NA; clone size: NA; J gene: TRBJ2-7; CDR3 DNA: TGTGCCAGCAGCTTAAGGGAGTCCAGGGGCTACGAGCAGTACTTC; CDR3 protein: CASSLRESRGYEQYF
V gene: TRBV28; D gene: NA; clone size: NA; J gene: TRBJ2-7; CDR3 DNA: TGTGCCAGCATTGACCGGGACTGGTCCTACGAGCAGTACTTC; CDR3 protein: CASIDRDWSYEQYF
V gene: TRBV30; D gene: NA; clone size: NA; J gene: TRBJ2-5; CDR3 DNA: TGTGCCTACCGGAGAGCCAACCAAGAGACCCAGTACTTC; CDR3 protein: CAYRRANQETQYF
V gene: TRBV10-1; D gene: NA; clone size: NA; J gene: TRBJ2-1; CDR3 DNA: TGCGCCAGCAGTGAGTCGGCGGTCGGGGGGCGCACCGGGTACAATGAGCAGTTCTTC; CDR3 protein: CASSESAVGGRTGYNEQFF
V gene: TRBV6-5; D gene: NA; clone size: NA; J gene: TRBJ1-1; CDR3 DNA: TGTGCCAGCAGTTACTGGGGGAGGGACACTGAAGCTTTCTTT; CDR3 protein: CASSYWGRDTEAFF
V gene: TRBV5-1; D gene: TRBD2; clone size: NA; J gene: TRBJ2-7; CDR3 DNA: TGCGCCAGCAGCTTGGGGGCGGGAGGGGCCTACGAGCAGTACTTC; CDR3 protein: CASSLGAGGAYEQYF
V gene: TRBV15; D gene: TRBD1; clone size: NA; J gene: TRBJ2-2; CDR3 DNA: TGTGCCACCAGCAGAGGCGACAGGGGGCGTATCGGGGAGCTGTTTTTT; CDR3 protein: CATSRGDRGRIGELFF
V gene: TRBV25-1; D gene: NA; clone size: NA; J gene: TRBJ1-2; CDR3 DNA: TGTGCCAGCAGTGCTACAGCTAACTATGGCTACACCTTC; CDR3 protein: CASSATANYGYTF
V gene: TRBV18; D gene: TRBD1; clone size: NA; J gene: TRBJ2-5; CDR3 DNA: TGTGCCAGCTCACTAGGGACAGTCAGGGAGACCCAGTACTTC; CDR3 protein: CASSLGTVRETQYF
V gene: TRBV10-2; D gene: TRBD1; clone size: NA; J gene: TRBJ2-7; CDR3 DNA: TGCGCCAGCAGGCGACAGGGATCCTACGAGCAGTACTTC; CDR3 protein: CASRRQGSYEQYF
V gene: TRBV18; D gene: NA; clone size: NA; J gene: TRBJ1-1; CDR3 DNA: TGTGCCAGCTCACCTACCACAAGCGGGGCGTCTGAAGCTTTCTTT; CDR3 protein: CASSPTTSGASEAFF
V gene: TRBV10-1; D gene: NA; clone size: NA; J gene: TRBJ2-3; CDR3 DNA: TGCGCCAGCAGTGACCCGGGAGCGGAGGATACGCAGTATTTT; CDR3 protein: CASSDPGAEDTQYF
V gene: TRBV28; D gene: TRBD1; clone size: once; J gene: TRBJ1-2; CDR3 DNA: TGTGCCAGCAGTTTAACCTTGGGACAGGGCGTCGGCTACACCTTC; CDR3 protein: CASSLTLGQGVGYTF
V gene: TRBV28; D gene: NA; clone size: NA; J gene: TRBJ2-7; CDR3 DNA: TGTGCCAGCAGTTTACCAGGTGCCTACGAGCAGTACTTC; CDR3 protein: CASSLPGAYEQYF
V gene: TRBV5-1; D gene: TRBD2; clone size: NA; J gene: TRBJ2-3; CDR3 DNA: TGCGCCAGCACCCGGACTAGCGGTAGCACAGATACGCAGTATTTT; CDR3 protein: CASTRTSGSTDTQYF
V gene: TRBV7-9; D gene: NA; clone size: NA; J gene: TRBJ2-7; CDR3 DNA: TGTGCCAGCAGGGACAGACCTGGCGAGCAGTACTTC; CDR3 protein: CASRDRPGEQYF
V gene: TRBV25-1; D gene: NA; clone size: NA; J gene: TRBJ2-7; CDR3 DNA: TGTGCCAGCAGTGATTCTAGTGGGGCCTCTCAGGATTCCTACGAGCAGTACTTC; CDR3 protein: CASSDSSGASQDSYEQYF
V gene: TRBV27; D gene: TRBD2; clone size: once; J gene: TRBJ2-7; CDR3 DNA: TGTGCCAGCGGTACATCGACTAGCGGGGGGTACGAGCAGTACTTC; CDR3 protein: CASGTSTSGGYEQYF
V gene: TRBV15; D gene: TRBD1; clone size: NA; J gene: TRBJ2-3; CDR3 DNA: TGTGCCACCAGCAGAACCTACAGGGGAAGATACACAGATACGCAGTATTTT; CDR3 protein: CATSRTYRGRYTDTQYF
V gene: TRBV27; D gene: NA; clone size: once; J gene: TRBJ2-2; CDR3 DNA: TGTGCCAGCAGTTCCCTGGCCCTTGCCGGGGAGCTGTTTTTT; CDR3 protein: CASSSLALAGELFF
V gene: TRBV7-6; D gene: TRBD1; clone size: NA; J gene: TRBJ2-7; CDR3 DNA: TGTGCCAGCAGCCTCCGACAGGGGGTTACTTACGAGCAGTACTTC; CDR3 protein: CASSLRQGVTYEQYF